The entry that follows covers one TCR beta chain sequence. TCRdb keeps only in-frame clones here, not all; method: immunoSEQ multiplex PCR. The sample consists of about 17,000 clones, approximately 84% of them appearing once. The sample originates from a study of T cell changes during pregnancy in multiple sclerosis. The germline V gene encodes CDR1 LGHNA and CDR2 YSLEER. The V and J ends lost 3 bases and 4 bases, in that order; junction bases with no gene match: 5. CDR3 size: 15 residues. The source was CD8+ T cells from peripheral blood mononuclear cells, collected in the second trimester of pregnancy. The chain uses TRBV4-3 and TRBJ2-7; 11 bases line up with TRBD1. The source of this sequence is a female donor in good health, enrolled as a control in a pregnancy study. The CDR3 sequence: CASSHSGQGAYEQYF. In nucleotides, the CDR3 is TGCGCCAGCAGCCACTCCGGACAGGGGGCTTACGAGCAGTACTTC.